This T cell receptor beta chain was captured by sequencing in a study of a mutant IDH1 vaccine in newly diagnosed glioma. The time point: week 23, last vaccination. It was 300 ug of mutant IDH1 20-mer peptide that made up each vaccine dose, given with topical imiquimod. Only in-frame clones appear in the TCRdb table, and some are missing; sequencing was by immunoSEQ multiplex PCR. The table includes tens of thousands of clones, 81% detected once. Trimming pared 1 base from V and 7 bases from J, leaving 5 bases between. The germline V gene encodes CDR1 MGHRA and CDR2 YSYEKL. CDR3 length: 11 residues. Comment on this clone: Its target is unknown.

This chain connects TRBV4-1 to TRBJ2-7; D is unresolved. Sequences were derived from PBMCs, sampled from a glioma patient whose treatment included an IDH1 peptide vaccine. The origin of this receptor is a woman in her thirties or forties with glioma. Some clones in this sample may be carry-over from other donors' samples. CDR3 residues: CASSQAREQYF. The CDR3 DNA is TGCGCCAGCAGCCAAGCTAGAGAGCAGTACTTC.